In this sample, the clone carrying this TCR beta chain turned up a few times. What it binds is unknown. V gave up 7 bases and J gave up 7 bases, with 8 bases separating them. CDR3 size: 12 residues. The data originate from a study of identical twins. One entry per CDR3 protein results from TCRdb running MiXCR on the 5' RACE reads. Of 200,000 to 300,000 distinct CDR3 sequences listed, approximately 7% are singletons. Study-wide results and limits: The study found excess low generation probability among twin-shared out-of-frame alpha sequences.

These data were also reused for a study on yellow fever vaccine responses in identical twins.

The TCR sequence derives from a woman between 18 and 29 years old in good health. This chain joins TRBV12-3 or TRBV12-4 and TRBJ1-6; D not certain. The material sequenced was memory (CD45RO+) T cells sorted from blood. In DNA, the CDR3 is TGTGCCAGCAATAAGTACAATTCACCCCTCCACTTT. Translated, it gives CASNKYNSPLHF.